What follows describes a single T cell receptor (beta chain). As handled by the study authors: Amplifying reference gene primers gave estimates of nucleated cell counts. Using immunoSEQ multiplex PCR, the repertoire was profiled, and TCRdb retains in-frame clones only, with some absent. V, J and clone size are taken as reported in that table, and D and trimming were inferred from the DNA itself. The sample has over 20,000 clones; around 74% are singletons. The data were taken from a study of blood T cell repertoires in COVID-19. The CDR3 has 12 amino acids. The V and J ends lost 8 bases and 8 bases, in that order; junction bases with no gene match: 2. Germline values: CDR1 MDHEN, CDR2 SYDVKM.

The sequenced sample consisted of peripheral blood. This chain connects TRBV28 to TRBJ1-6; 8 nucleotides agree with TRBD1. The sequence was collected from a man aged 45-60 years with COVID-19, enrolled during active disease. In DNA, the CDR3 is TGTGCCAGCGCGACAGGGGATTCACCCCTCCACTTT. Translation gives CASATGDSPLHF.